These 2 T cell receptor beta chains were all obtained from the same sample, sequenced in a study of blood T cell repertoires in COVID-19 (dated by TCRdb to the early 2020s). Receptor libraries were prepared by the immunoSEQ multiplex PCR assay. TCRdb mirrors the immuneACCESS table, restricted to in-frame sequences. Some clones are absent from its copies; in checked studies, under half trace to an unresolved V gene, and the reason for the others is unknown. Here the sample has approximately 80,000 clones; about 78% occur a single time. Around 15% of the sample rests with the top ten. The sample was peripheral blood. The receptors derive from a human donor in a cohort sampled during active COVID-19.

This clone was seen a few times. The J gene is TRBJ2-7, the V gene TRBV4-2; possible D gene TRBD2, 5 bases. This CDR3 comprises 15 residues. Germline V gene sequence: CDR1 LGHNA, CDR2 YNFKEQ. V was cut by 3 bases and J by 2 bases, with 14 bases left in between. Here the CDR3 reads CASSQRIAGPYEQYF. DNA of the CDR3: TGTGCCAGCAGCCAGAGGATTGCGGGTCCCTACGAGCAGTACTTC.

This CDR3 is CASSFGTGGMNTEAFF. The CDR3 nucleotides are TGTGCCAGCAGTTTCGGGACAGGGGGCATGAACACTGAAGCTTTCTTT. The chain is built from TRBV5-8 and TRBJ1-1, with 12 bases identical to TRBD1. The CDR3 contains 16 residues. The V and J ends lost 5 bases and 0 bases, in that order; junction bases with no gene match: 5. Germline-derived CDR1 and CDR2 are SGHTS and YDEGEE.